This is a list of T cell receptor beta chains from one sample in a study of siplizumab effects on memory and regulatory T cells. Libraries were prepared by immunoSEQ multiplex PCR; TCRdb keeps only in-frame clonotypes and omits some of them. The sample contains some 87,000 clones, over 80% of which appear only once. What was sequenced was CD4+ T cells sorted from blood. The source is a human donor in good health. The CDR3 runs from the conserved cysteine through the conserved F or W. D genes are given only for firm matches. Not all rows give a size; the values are once, few, many and, for expanded clones, a class.

j_gene: TRBJ1-1
v_gene: TRBV7-9
d_gene: .
abundance: .
CDR3nt: TGTGCCAGCAGCCCTCAGGGCACGGACACTGAAGCTTTCTTT
CDR3aa: CASSPQGTDTEAFF

j_gene: TRBJ1-4
v_gene: TRBV29-1
d_gene: .
abundance: .
CDR3nt: TGCAGCGTGCTCCCATACCCGGGGCGCGGTGAAAAACTGTTTTTT
CDR3aa: CSVLPYPGRGEKLFF

j_gene: TRBJ2-4
v_gene: TRBV5-5
d_gene: .
abundance: .
CDR3nt: TGTGCCAGCAGTGCGACAGAAAACATTCAGTACTTC
CDR3aa: CASSATENIQYF

j_gene: TRBJ1-1
v_gene: TRBV5-6
d_gene: .
abundance: .
CDR3nt: TGTGCCAGCAGCCCGCTCGGGGCCCAATTTGGCACTGAAGCTTTCTTT
CDR3aa: CASSPLGAQFGTEAFF

j_gene: TRBJ1-2
v_gene: TRBV10-3
d_gene: .
abundance: .
CDR3nt: TGTGCCATCAGTGAGGCAAAGGGGGGGGACGTTGGCTATGGCTACACCTTC
CDR3aa: CAISEAKGGDVGYGYTF

j_gene: TRBJ2-1
v_gene: TRBV7-3
d_gene: TRBD2
abundance: once
CDR3nt: TGTGCCAGCAGCTTTCCGGGACTAGCGGCCTACAATGAGCAGTTCTTC
CDR3aa: CASSFPGLAAYNEQFF

j_gene: TRBJ2-5
v_gene: TRBV7-9
d_gene: .
abundance: .
CDR3nt: TGTGCCAGCAGCTTAGTAGTTCCTACGGGGGAGACCCAGTACTTC
CDR3aa: CASSLVVPTGETQYF

j_gene: TRBJ2-7
v_gene: TRBV10-3
d_gene: TRBD2
abundance: few
CDR3nt: TGTGCCATCAGTGAGACTAGCGGTCTCTACGAGCAGTACTTC
CDR3aa: CAISETSGLYEQYF

j_gene: TRBJ2-7
v_gene: TRBV15
d_gene: .
abundance: .
CDR3nt: TGTGCCACCAGCGGAGGAAAACCCTCTTCCTACGAGCAGTACTTC
CDR3aa: CATSGGKPSSYEQYF

j_gene: TRBJ1-2
v_gene: TRBV7-2
d_gene: .
abundance: .
CDR3nt: TGTGCCAGCAGCCCCCCCGGGGAGGCTACTGGCTACACCTTC
CDR3aa: CASSPPGEATGYTF

j_gene: TRBJ1-3
v_gene: TRBV4-1
d_gene: TRBD1
abundance: once
CDR3nt: TGCGCCAGCAGCCAAGAGGGACAGAGAGGAAACACCATATATTTT
CDR3aa: CASSQEGQRGNTIYF

j_gene: TRBJ2-1
v_gene: TRBV7-2
d_gene: TRBD2
abundance: once
CDR3nt: TGTGCCAGCAGCTGGGGGGGTGACAATGAGCAGTTCTTC
CDR3aa: CASSWGGDNEQFF

j_gene: TRBJ2-1
v_gene: TRBV19
d_gene: .
abundance: .
CDR3nt: TGTGCCAGTGGGGGCGTTAGTCATAATTACAATGAGCAGTTCTTC
CDR3aa: CASGGVSHNYNEQFF

j_gene: TRBJ2-1
v_gene: TRBV9
d_gene: .
abundance: once
CDR3nt: TGTGCCAGCAGCAGGGGGGGACAGCATTACAATGAGCAGTTCTTC
CDR3aa: CASSRGGQHYNEQFF

j_gene: TRBJ2-7
v_gene: TRBV6-1
d_gene: TRBD2
abundance: .
CDR3nt: TGTGCCAGCAGTGTTGGGACTAGCGGGCAGGGGTTATTC
CDR3aa: CASSVGTSGQGLF

j_gene: TRBJ2-7
v_gene: TRBV29-1
d_gene: TRBD1
abundance: .
CDR3nt: TGCAGCGCCGCCCAGGGACAGAGCTACGAGCAGTACTTC
CDR3aa: CSAAQGQSYEQYF

j_gene: TRBJ2-5
v_gene: TRBV2
d_gene: .
abundance: .
CDR3nt: TGTGCCAGCAGTGGCGAAGGGACGGCCCGGGAGACCCAGTACTTC
CDR3aa: CASSGEGTARETQYF

j_gene: TRBJ1-1
v_gene: TRBV2
d_gene: .
abundance: .
CDR3nt: TGTGCCAGCAGGATGACTAGGAACACTGAAGCTTTCTTT
CDR3aa: CASRMTRNTEAFF

j_gene: TRBJ2-7
v_gene: TRBV11-2
d_gene: .
abundance: .
CDR3nt: TGTGCCAGCAGCTTGGTCAACGAGCAGTACTTC
CDR3aa: CASSLVNEQYF

j_gene: TRBJ2-7
v_gene: TRBV6-4
d_gene: TRBD2
abundance: .
CDR3nt: TGTGCCAGCAGTGCCCCGACTAGCGGCTACGAGCAGTACTTC
CDR3aa: CASSAPTSGYEQYF